This T cell receptor (beta chain) emerged from a study of blood T cell repertoires in COVID-19. Using immunoSEQ multiplex PCR, the repertoire was profiled, and TCRdb retains in-frame clones only, with some absent. The table includes 150,000 to 170,000 clones, approximately 80% detected once. In germline, CDR1 is SGDLS, CDR2 YYNGEE. The ends were cut back, 3 bases at V and 2 bases at J, with 9 bases in the middle. This CDR3 contains 13 residues. The source of this sequence is a woman aged 55-70 years with acute or convalescent COVID-19. The rearrangement uses TRBV9 and TRBJ2-7, with D possibly TRBD1 on 6 matching bases. The sequenced sample consisted of peripheral blood. CDR3 DNA: TGTGCCAGCAGCGGACAGGCTACCTACGAGCAGTACTTC. It encodes CASSGQATYEQYF.